The present TCR beta chain was sequenced within a study of cytomegalovirus exposure and HLA in healthy donors. In the PCR, 60 Vbeta and 13 Jbeta primers were used. Data came from immunoSEQ multiplex PCR; TCRdb stores just in-frame clones and leaves some out. Seen here are 150,000 to 200,000 clones, roughly four fifths observed once, and the top ten hold about 1.7%. This clone appeared once. V shed 0 bases and J 2 bases; nucleotides not matched to a gene: 8. The V gene's germline CDR1 is MGHRA and CDR2 YSYEKL. The CDR3 has 18 residues. The rearrangement joins TRBV4-1 to TRBJ2-7; TRBD2 agrees at 12 bases. Sequences were obtained from PBMCs. This TCR was sampled from a man younger than 35 in good health and CMV-seronegative. CDR3 region: CASSQDLAGGLLPYEQYF. CDR3 in DNA: TGCGCCAGCAGCCAAGACCTAGCGGGGGGGCTACTTCCCTACGAGCAGTACTTC.